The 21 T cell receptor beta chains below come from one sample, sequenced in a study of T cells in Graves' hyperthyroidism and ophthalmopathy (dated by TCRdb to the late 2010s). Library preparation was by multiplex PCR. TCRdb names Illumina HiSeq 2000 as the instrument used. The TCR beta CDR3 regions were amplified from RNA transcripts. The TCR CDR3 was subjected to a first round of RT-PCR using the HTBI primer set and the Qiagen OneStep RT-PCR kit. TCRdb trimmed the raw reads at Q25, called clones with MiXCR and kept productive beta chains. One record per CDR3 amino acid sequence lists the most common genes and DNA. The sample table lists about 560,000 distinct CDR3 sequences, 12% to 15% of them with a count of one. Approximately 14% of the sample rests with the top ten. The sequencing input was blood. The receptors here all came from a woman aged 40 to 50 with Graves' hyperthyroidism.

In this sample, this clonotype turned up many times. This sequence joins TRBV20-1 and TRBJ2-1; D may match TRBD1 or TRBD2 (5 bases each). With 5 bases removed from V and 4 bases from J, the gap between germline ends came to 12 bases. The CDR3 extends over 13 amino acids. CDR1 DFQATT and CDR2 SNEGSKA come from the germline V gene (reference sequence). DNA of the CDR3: TGCAGTGCTGGGACGGATAAGTACAATGAGCAGTTCTTC. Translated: CSAGTDKYNEQFF.

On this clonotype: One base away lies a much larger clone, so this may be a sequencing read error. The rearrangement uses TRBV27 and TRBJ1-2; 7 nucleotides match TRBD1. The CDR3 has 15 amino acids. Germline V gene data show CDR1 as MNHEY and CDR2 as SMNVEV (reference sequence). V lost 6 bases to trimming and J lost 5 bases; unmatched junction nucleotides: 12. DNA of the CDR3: TGTGCCAGCAGGAAATCCGAAGGGGGCAAGTATGGCTACACCTTC. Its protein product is CASRKSEGGKYGYTF.

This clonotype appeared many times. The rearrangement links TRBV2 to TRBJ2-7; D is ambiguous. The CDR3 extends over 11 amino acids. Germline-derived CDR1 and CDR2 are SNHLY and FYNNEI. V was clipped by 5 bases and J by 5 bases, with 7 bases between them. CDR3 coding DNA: TGTGCCAGCAGTTACCAGGACGAGCAGTACTTC. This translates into CASSYQDEQYF.

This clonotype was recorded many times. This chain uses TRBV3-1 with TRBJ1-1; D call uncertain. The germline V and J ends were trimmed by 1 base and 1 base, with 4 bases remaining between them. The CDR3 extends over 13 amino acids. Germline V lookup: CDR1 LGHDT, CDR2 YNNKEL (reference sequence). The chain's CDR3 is CASSQVANTEAFF. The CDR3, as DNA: TGTGCCAGCAGCCAAGTAGCGAACACTGAAGCTTTCTTT.

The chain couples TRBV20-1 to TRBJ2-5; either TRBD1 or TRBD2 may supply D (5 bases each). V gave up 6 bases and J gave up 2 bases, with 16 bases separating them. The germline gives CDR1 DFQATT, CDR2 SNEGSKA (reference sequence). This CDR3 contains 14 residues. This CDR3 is CSALYRDHQETQYF. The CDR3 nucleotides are TGCAGTGCCCTCTACCGGGACCATCAAGAGACCCAGTACTTC.

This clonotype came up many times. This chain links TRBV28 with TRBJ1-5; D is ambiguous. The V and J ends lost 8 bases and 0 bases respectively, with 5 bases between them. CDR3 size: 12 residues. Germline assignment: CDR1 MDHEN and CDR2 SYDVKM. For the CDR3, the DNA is TGTGCCAGCGGTCTTAGCAATCAGCCCCAGCATTTT. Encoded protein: CASGLSNQPQHF.

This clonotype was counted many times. This chain's CDR3 is CASSQTVYNEQFF. In DNA, the CDR3 is TGTGCCAGCAGCCAGACAGTCTACAATGAGCAGTTCTTC. The chain employs TRBV7-2 and TRBJ2-1, with TRBD1 as a possible D gene (5 bases). Per germline, CDR1 SGHTA and CDR2 FQGNSA. Trimming left V 5 bases short and J 3 bases short, with 8 bases between. The CDR3 has 13 residues.

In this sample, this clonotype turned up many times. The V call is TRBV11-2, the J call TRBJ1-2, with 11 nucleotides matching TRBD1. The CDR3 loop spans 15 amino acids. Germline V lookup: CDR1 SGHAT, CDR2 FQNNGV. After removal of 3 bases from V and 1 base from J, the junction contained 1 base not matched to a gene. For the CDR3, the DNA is TGTGCCAGCAGCTTGGGACAGGGGGGTAACTATGGCTACACCTTC. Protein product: CASSLGQGGNYGYTF.

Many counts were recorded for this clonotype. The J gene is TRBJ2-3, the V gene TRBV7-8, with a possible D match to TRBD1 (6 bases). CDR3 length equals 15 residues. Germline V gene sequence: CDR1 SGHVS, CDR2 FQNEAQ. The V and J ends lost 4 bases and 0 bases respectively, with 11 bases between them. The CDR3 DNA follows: TGTGCCAGCAGCTCGACAGGATCTAGCACAGATACGCAGTATTTT. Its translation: CASSSTGSSTDTQYF.

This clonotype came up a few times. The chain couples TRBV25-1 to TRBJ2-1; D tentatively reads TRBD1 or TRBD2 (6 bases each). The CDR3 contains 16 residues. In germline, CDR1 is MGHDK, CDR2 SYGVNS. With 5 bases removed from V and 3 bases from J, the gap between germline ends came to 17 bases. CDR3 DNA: TGTGCCAGCAGTTTCCGCCGGGGGCGGGACTACAATGAGCAGTTCTTC. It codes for CASSFRRGRDYNEQFF.

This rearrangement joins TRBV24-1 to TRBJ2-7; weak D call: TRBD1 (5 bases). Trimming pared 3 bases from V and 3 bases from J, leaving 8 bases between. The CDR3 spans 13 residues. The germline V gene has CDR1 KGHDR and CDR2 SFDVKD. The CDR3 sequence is CATSDGAGYEQYF. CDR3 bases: TGTGCCACCAGTGATGGGGCCGGCTACGAGCAGTACTTC.

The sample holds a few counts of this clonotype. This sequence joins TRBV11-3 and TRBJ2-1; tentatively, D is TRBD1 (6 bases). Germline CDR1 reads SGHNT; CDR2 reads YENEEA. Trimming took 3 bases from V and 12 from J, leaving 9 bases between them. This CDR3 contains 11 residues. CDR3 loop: CASSLQGTQFF. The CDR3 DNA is TGTGCCAGCAGCTTGCAGGGGACGCAGTTCTTC.

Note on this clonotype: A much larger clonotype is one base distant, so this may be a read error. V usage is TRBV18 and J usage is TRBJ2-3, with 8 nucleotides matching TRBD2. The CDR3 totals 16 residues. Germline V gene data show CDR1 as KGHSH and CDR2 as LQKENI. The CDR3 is CGSSPGGPSKTDTQYF. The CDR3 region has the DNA TGTGGCAGCTCACCGGGAGGGCCCTCGAAAACAGATACGCAGTATTTT.

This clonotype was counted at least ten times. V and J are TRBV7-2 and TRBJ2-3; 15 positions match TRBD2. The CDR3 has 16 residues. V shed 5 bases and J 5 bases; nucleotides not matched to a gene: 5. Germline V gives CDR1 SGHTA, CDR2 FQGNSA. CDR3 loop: CASSRTSGRAGDTQYF. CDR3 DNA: TGTGCCAGCAGCCGGACTAGCGGGAGGGCCGGAGATACGCAGTATTTT.

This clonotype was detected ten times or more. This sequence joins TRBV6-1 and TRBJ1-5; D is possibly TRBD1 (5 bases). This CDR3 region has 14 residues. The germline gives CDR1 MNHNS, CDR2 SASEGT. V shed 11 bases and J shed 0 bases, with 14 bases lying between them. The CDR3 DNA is TGTGCCCGTATCCGGGACTCTAGCAATCAGCCCCAGCATTTT. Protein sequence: CARIRDSSNQPQHF.

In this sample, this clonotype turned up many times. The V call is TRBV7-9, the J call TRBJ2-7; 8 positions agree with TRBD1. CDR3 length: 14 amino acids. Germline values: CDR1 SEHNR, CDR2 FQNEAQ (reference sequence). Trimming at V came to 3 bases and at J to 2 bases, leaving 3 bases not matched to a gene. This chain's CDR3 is CASSFGQGPYEQYF. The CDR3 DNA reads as TGTGCCAGCAGCTTCGGACAGGGTCCCTACGAGCAGTACTTC.

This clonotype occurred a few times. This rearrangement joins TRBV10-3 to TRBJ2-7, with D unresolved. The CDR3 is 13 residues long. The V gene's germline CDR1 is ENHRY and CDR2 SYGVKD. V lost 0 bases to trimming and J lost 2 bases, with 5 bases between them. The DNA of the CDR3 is TGTGCCATCAGTGAGTCCCAGGCCTACGAGCAGTACTTC. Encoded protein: CAISESQAYEQYF.

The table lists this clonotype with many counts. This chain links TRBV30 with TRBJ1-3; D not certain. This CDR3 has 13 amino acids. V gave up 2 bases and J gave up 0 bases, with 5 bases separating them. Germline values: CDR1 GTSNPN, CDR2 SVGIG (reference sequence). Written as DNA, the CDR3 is TGTGCCTGGAGTCCGGGCTCTGGAAACACCATATATTTT. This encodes CAWSPGSGNTIYF.

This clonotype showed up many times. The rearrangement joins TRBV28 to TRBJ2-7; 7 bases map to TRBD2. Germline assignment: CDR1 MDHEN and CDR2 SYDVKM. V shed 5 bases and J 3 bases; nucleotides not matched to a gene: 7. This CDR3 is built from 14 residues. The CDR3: CASSVTSRSYEQYF. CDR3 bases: TGTGCCAGCAGTGTGACTAGCAGGAGCTACGAGCAGTACTTC.

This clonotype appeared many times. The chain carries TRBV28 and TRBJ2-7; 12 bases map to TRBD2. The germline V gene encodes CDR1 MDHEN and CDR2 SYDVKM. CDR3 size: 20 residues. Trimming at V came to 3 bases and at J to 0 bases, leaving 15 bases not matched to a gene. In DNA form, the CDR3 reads TGTGCCAGCAGTTTCCCCCGGACTAGCGGGAAAAGGGGAACCTCCTACGAGCAGTACTTC. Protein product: CASSFPRTSGKRGTSYEQYF.

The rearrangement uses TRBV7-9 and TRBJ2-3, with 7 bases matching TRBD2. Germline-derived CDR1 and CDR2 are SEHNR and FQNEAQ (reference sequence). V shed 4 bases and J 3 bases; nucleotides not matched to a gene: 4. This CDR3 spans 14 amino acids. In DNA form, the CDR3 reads TGTGCCAGCAGCTCGGTAGCGGGTACAGATACGCAGTATTTT. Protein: CASSSVAGTDTQYF. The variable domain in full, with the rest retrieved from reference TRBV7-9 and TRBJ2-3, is DTGVSQNPRHKITKRGQNVTFRCDPISEHNRLYWYRQTLGQGPEFLTYFQNEAQLEKSRLLSDRFSAERPKGSFSTLEIQRTEQGDSAMYLCASSSVAGTDTQYFGPGTRLTVL.